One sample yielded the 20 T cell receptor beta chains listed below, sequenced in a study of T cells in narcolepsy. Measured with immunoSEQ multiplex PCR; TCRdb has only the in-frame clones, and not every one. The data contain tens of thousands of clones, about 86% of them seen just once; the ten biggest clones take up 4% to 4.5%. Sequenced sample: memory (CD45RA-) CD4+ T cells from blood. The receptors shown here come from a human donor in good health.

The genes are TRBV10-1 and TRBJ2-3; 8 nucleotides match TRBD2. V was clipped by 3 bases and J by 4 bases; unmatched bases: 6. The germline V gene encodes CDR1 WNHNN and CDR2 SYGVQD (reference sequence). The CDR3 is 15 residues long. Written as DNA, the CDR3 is TGCGCCAGCAGTGACGGGGGGGGTTTATCAGATACGCAGTATTTT. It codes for CASSDGGGLSDTQYF.

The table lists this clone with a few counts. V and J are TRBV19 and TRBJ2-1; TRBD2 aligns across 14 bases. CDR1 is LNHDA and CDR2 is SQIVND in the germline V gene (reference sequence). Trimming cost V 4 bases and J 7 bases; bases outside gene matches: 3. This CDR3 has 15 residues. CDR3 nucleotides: TGTGCCAGTAGTAAAGGGACTAGCGGGGGAAATGAGCAGTTCTTC. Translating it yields CASSKGTSGGNEQFF.

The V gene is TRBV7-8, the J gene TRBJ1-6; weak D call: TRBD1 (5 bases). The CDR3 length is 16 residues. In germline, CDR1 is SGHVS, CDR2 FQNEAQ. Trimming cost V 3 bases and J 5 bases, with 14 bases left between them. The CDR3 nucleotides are TGTGCCAGCAGCTTGGGACCGAATCCGGATAATTCACCCCTCCACTTT. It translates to CASSLGPNPDNSPLHF.

CDR3 sequence: CASSYQGKTEAFF. CDR3 coding DNA: TGTGCCAGCAGTTACCAGGGAAAGACTGAAGCTTTCTTT. The chain recombines TRBV6-6 with TRBJ1-1; TRBD1 is a possible D gene (5 bases). V lost 2 bases, J lost 5 bases, and 9 bases lay in between. Germline V gene lookup returns CDR1 MNHNY and CDR2 SVGAGI (reference sequence). The CDR3 consists of 13 residues.

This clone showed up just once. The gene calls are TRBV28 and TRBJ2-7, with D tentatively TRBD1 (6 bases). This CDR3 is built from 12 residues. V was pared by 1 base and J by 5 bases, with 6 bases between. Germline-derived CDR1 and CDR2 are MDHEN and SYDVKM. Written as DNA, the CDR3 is TGTGCCAGCAGTTTATACAGGGACGAGCAGTACTTC. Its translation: CASSLYRDEQYF.

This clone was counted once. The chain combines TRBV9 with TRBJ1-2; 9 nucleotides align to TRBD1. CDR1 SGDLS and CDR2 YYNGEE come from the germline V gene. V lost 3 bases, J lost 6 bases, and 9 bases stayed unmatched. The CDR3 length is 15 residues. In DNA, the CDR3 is TGTGCCAGCAGCGCCCGACAGGGGGGGGGAGATGGCTACACCTTC. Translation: CASSARQGGGDGYTF.

The CDR3 DNA follows: TGTGCCAGCAGTGAATGGGGGGGGAACACTGAAGCTTTCTTT. This sequence encodes CASSEWGGNTEAFF. The chain is built from TRBV25-1 and TRBJ1-1, with D maybe TRBD1 (5 bases). This CDR3 spans 14 amino acids. CDR1 is MGHDK, CDR2 SYGVNS, per germline. V was cut by 1 base and J by 1 base, with 7 bases left in between.

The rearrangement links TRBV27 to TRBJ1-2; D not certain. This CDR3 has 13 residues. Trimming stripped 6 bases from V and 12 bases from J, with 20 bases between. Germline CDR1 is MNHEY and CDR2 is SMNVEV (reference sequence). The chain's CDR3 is CASRGTGRPSHTF. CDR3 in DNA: TGTGCCAGCAGGGGTACGGGCCGGCCGTCCCACACCTTC.

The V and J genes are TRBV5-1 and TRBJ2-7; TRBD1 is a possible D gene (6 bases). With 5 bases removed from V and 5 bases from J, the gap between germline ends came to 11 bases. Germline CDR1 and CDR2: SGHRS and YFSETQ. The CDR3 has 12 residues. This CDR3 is CASSHGQNEQYF. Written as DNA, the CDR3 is TGCGCCAGCAGTCATGGACAGAACGAGCAGTACTTC.

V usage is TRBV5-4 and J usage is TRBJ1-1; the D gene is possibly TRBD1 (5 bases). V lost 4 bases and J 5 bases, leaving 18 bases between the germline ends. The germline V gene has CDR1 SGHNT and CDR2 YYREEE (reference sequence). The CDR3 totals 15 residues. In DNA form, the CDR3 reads TGTGCCAGCAGCCAAGATCCTCCAGGGCAGACTGAAGCTTTCTTT. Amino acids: CASSQDPPGQTEAFF.

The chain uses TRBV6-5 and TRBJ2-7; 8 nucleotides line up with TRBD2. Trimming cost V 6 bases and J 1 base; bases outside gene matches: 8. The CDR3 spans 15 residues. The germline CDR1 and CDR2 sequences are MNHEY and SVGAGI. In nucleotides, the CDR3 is TGTGCCAGCAGCCGCGACGGGGGGGGTTCCTACGAGCAGTACTTC. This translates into CASSRDGGGSYEQYF.

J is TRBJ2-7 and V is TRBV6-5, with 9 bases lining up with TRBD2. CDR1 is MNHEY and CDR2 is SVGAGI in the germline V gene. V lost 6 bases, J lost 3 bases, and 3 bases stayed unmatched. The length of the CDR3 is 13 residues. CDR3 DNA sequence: TGTGCCAGCAGAAGCGGGGGGTTCTACGAGCAGTACTTC. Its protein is CASRSGGFYEQYF.

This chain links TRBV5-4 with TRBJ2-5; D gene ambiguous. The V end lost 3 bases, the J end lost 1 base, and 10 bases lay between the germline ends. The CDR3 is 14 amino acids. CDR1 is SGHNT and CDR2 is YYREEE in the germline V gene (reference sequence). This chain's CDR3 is CASSSTNIQETQYF. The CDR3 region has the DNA TGTGCCAGCAGCTCTACAAATATCCAAGAGACCCAGTACTTC.

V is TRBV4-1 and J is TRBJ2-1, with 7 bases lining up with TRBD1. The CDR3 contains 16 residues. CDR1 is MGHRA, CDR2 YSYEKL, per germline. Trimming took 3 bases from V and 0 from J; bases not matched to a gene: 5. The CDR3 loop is CASSHLTGNSYNEQFF. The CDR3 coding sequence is TGCGCCAGCAGCCACCTGACAGGGAACTCCTACAATGAGCAGTTCTTC.

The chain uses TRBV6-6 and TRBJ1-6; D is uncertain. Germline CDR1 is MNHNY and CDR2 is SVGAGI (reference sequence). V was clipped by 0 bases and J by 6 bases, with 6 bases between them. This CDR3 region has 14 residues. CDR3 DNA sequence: TGTGCCAGCAGTTACTCGGACCGTAATTCACCCCTCCACTTT. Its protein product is CASSYSDRNSPLHF.

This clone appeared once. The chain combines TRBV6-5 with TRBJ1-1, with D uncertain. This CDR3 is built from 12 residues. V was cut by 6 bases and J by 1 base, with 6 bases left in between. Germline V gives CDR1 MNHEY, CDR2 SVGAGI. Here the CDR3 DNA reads TGTGCCAGCAGAAAGAGGAACACTGAAGCTTTCTTT. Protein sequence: CASRKRNTEAFF.

CDR3 DNA: TGTGCCACCAGCACAACGGACACTGAAGCTTTCTTT. It translates to CATSTTDTEAFF. The chain joins TRBV15 to TRBJ1-1; D is ambiguous. Trimming removed 4 bases at V and 3 bases at J, with 6 bases between. The CDR3 runs to 12 residues. Germline V gene lookup returns CDR1 LNHNV and CDR2 YYDKDF (reference sequence).

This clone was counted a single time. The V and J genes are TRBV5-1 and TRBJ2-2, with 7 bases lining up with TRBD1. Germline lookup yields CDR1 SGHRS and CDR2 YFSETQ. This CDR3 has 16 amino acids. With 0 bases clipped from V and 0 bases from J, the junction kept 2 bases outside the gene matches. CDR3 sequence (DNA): TGCGCCAGCAGCTTGGGGACAGGAGCGAACACCGGGGAGCTGTTTTTT. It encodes CASSLGTGANTGELFF.

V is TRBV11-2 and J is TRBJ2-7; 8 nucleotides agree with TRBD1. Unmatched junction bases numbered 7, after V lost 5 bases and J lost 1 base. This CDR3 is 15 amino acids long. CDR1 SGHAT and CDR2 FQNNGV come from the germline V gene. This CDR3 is CASSARQGRSYEQYF. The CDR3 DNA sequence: TGTGCCAGCAGCGCCCGACAGGGGCGGTCCTACGAGCAGTACTTC.

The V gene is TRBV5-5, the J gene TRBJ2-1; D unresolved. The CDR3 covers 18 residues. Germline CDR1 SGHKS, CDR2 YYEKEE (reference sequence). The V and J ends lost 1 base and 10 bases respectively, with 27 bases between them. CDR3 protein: CASSLSKTGPLKEKEQFF. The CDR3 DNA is TGTGCCAGCAGCTTGTCCAAGACCGGGCCCCTGAAGGAGAAGGAGCAGTTCTTC.